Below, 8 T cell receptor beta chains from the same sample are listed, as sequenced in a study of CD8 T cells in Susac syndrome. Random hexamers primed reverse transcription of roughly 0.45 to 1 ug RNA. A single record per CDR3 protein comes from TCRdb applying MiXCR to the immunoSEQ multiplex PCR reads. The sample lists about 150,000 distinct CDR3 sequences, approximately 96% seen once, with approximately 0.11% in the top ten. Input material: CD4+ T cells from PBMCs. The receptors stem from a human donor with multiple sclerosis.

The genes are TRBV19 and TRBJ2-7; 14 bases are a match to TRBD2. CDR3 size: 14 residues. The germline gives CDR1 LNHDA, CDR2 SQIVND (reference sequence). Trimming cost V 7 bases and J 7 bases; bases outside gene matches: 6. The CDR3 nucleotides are TGTGCCAGTACCCCCGGGACTAGCGGGAGAGAGCAGTACTTC. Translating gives CASTPGTSGREQYF.

CDR3 nucleotide sequence: TGTGCCAGCAACTGGACGGTAACCTTC. As protein: CASNWTVTF. This chain connects TRBV5-4 to TRBJ1-2; no clear D. V lost 6 bases, J lost 14 bases, and 11 bases lay in between. The CDR3 is made up of 9 amino acids. CDR1 is SGHNT, CDR2 YYREEE, per germline (reference sequence).

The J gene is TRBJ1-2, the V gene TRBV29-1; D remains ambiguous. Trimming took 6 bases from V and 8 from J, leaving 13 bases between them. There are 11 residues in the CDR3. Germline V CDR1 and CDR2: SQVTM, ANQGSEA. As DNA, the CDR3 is TGCAGCGTGCAGGACCTTGGCGGCTACACCTTC. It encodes CSVQDLGGYTF.

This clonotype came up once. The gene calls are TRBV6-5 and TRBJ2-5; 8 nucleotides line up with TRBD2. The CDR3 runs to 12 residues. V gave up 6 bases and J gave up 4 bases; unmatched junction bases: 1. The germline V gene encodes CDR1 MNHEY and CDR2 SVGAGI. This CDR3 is CASRSGGETQYF. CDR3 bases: TGTGCCAGCAGGAGCGGGGGAGAGACCCAGTACTTC.

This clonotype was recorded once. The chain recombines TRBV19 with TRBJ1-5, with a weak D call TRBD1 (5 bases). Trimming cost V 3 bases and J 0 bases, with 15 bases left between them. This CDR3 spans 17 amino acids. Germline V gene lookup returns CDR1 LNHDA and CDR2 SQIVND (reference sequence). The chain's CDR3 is CASSMRAGAISNQPQHF. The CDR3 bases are TGTGCCAGTAGTATGCGGGCCGGGGCGATTAGCAATCAGCCCCAGCATTTT.

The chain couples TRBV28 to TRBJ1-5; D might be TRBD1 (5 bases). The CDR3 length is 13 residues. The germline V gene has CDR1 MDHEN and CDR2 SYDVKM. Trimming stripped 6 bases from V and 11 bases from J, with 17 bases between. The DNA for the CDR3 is TGTGCCAGCAGGCGACAGCGGAGTGGAGCCCAGCATTTT. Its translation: CASRRQRSGAQHF.

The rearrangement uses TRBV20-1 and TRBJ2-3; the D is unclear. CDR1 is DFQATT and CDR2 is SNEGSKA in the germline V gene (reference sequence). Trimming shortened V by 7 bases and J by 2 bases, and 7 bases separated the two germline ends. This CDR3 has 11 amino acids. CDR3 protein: CSVKYTDTQYF. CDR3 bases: TGCAGTGTTAAATACACAGATACGCAGTATTTT.

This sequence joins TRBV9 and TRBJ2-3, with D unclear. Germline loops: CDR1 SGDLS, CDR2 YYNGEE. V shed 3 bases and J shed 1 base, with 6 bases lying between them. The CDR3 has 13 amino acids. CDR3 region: CASSAHGTDTQYF. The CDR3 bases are TGTGCCAGCAGCGCCCACGGCACAGATACGCAGTATTTT.